The rows below give T cell receptor beta chains drawn from one sample of a study of siplizumab effects on memory and regulatory T cells. Assay: immunoSEQ multiplex PCR; the TCRdb copy retains only in-frame clones and omits some. The repertoire includes 99,000 or so clones, roughly 92% of them detected once, and approximately 0.67% sits in the top ten. The sample was Tregs sorted from blood. Source of these receptors: a human donor in good health. Each CDR3 is given without its conserved first and last residue. Fields, in order: V gene, clone size, J gene, CDR3 protein. Clone sizes are given selectively: once, few, many, or a class where the clone is expanded.

v_gene: TRBV30; abundance: once; j_gene: TRBJ1-1; CDR3aa: AWRPQGGISKAF
v_gene: TRBV10-1; abundance: NA; j_gene: TRBJ2-7; CDR3aa: ASSLYRGCTYEQY
v_gene: TRBV5-6; abundance: NA; j_gene: TRBJ2-7; CDR3aa: ASSPLTESSYEQY
v_gene: TRBV5-4; abundance: NA; j_gene: TRBJ2-1; CDR3aa: ASSLAPSRGNYNEQF
v_gene: TRBV27; abundance: NA; j_gene: TRBJ2-2; CDR3aa: ASSPLSNTGELF
v_gene: TRBV19; abundance: NA; j_gene: TRBJ2-7; CDR3aa: ASSMAGGNEQY
v_gene: TRBV18; abundance: NA; j_gene: TRBJ2-1; CDR3aa: ASSRFGTGTHEQF
v_gene: TRBV2; abundance: NA; j_gene: TRBJ2-7; CDR3aa: ASSGAGSSYEQY
v_gene: TRBV9; abundance: NA; j_gene: TRBJ2-7; CDR3aa: ASSLGTSGRGEQY
v_gene: TRBV10-3; abundance: once; j_gene: TRBJ1-5; CDR3aa: ATKEGANQPQH
v_gene: TRBV10-3; abundance: NA; j_gene: TRBJ1-1; CDR3aa: AIESTLNTEAF
v_gene: TRBV6-1; abundance: NA; j_gene: TRBJ1-3; CDR3aa: ASSEGHLGGGYSGNTIY
v_gene: TRBV5-1; abundance: NA; j_gene: TRBJ2-3; CDR3aa: ASSSLTDTQY
v_gene: TRBV19; abundance: NA; j_gene: TRBJ2-1; CDR3aa: ASSIIGTFLYNEQF
v_gene: TRBV5-6; abundance: NA; j_gene: TRBJ1-1; CDR3aa: ASSFPQGAMMNTEAF
v_gene: TRBV13; abundance: NA; j_gene: TRBJ2-3; CDR3aa: ASSLGLGWTDTQY
v_gene: TRBV15; abundance: NA; j_gene: TRBJ2-2; CDR3aa: ATGNIRSNTGELF
v_gene: TRBV5-1; abundance: few; j_gene: TRBJ1-2; CDR3aa: ASSLDAIYGYT
v_gene: TRBV6-5; abundance: NA; j_gene: TRBJ2-7; CDR3aa: ASSYGAPPYEQY
v_gene: TRBV19; abundance: NA; j_gene: TRBJ1-3; CDR3aa: ASSTLSTPGNTIY
v_gene: TRBV6-1; abundance: NA; j_gene: TRBJ1-2; CDR3aa: ASSDLSLTRRAYGYT
v_gene: TRBV7-8; abundance: NA; j_gene: TRBJ1-2; CDR3aa: ASSLGPGAGYT
v_gene: TRBV18; abundance: NA; j_gene: TRBJ2-7; CDR3aa: ASSPIEQSYEQY
v_gene: TRBV18; abundance: NA; j_gene: TRBJ1-2; CDR3aa: ASSPGYGYT
v_gene: TRBV6-1; abundance: NA; j_gene: TRBJ1-5; CDR3aa: ASSEAHPGARDQPQH
v_gene: TRBV10-3; abundance: once; j_gene: TRBJ2-7; CDR3aa: ATGPWDTYEQY
v_gene: TRBV27; abundance: NA; j_gene: NA; CDR3aa: ASSFLGQGYEQY